These 3 T cell receptor beta chains came from one sample sequenced in a study of blood T cells in healthy people across ages. Combining a sample-barcoded 5' primer with a J-beta primer mix, a second PCR ran for about 7 to 12 cycles. MiXCR, run by TCRdb on the 5' RACE reads, gives a single entry per CDR3 protein. The repertoire includes over 600,000 distinct CDR3 sequences, around 45% of them detected once, and about a sixth sits in the top ten. The sequenced sample consisted of blood. These receptors were collected from a man at least 80 years old in good health.

The chain combines TRBV20-1 with TRBJ2-5; D may be TRBD1 (6 bases). With the DNA end fitting TRBJ2-7 better, the J assignment may be wrong. CDR1 is DFQATT, CDR2 SNEGSKA, per germline (reference sequence). The CDR3 runs 13 residues. The CDR3 DNA reads TGCAGTGCTCCTCCCACAGGGTATGGCGAGCAGTACTTC. It specifies CSAPPTGYGEQYF.

The chain has TRBV20-1 and TRBJ2-5; 9 bases are a match to TRBD2. The V and J ends lost 2 bases and 5 bases, in that order; junction bases with no gene match: 9. Germline CDR1 is DFQATT and CDR2 is SNEGSKA (reference sequence). CDR3 length: 15 amino acids. CDR3 DNA sequence: TGCAGTGCTAGACGGCGCGGGAGGGTGGGGGAGACCCAGTACTTC. It translates to CSARRRGRVGETQYF.

The chain recombines TRBV28 with TRBJ2-5; 7 nucleotides line up with TRBD2. The J call is uncertain, as TRBJ2-7 better fits the DNA end. This CDR3 has 15 amino acids. Germline CDR1 reads MDHEN; CDR2 reads SYDVKM. CDR3: CASSNVGGSQHEQYF. CDR3 coding DNA: TGTGCCAGCAGTAACGTGGGAGGGTCCCAACACGAGCAGTACTTC.